Included here is one TCR beta chain sequence, with context. Its antigen specificity is not known. The input lacks base qualities; no much larger clone sits a single base away. Reads for this sample came from an Illumina NovaSeq 6000. TCR cDNA was made using 5'RACE template switching, a step that added a universal primer site and unique molecular identifiers. cDNA synthesis was primed from both the TCR alpha and TCR beta constant segments. Libraries were amplified in two PCR steps, with sample barcodes and sequencing adapters added in the second step. Sequencing of the libraries was done on either Illumina HiSeq 2500 (2x100 bp) or NovaSeq (2x150 bp). In the source study's methods: MIGEC was used to demultiplex reads and collapse the reads into UMI consensus sequences, and MiXCR was used for V(D)J alignment. Using edgeR on replicate PBMC samples, clonotypes were called vaccine-responding if FDR was below 0.01 and the log2 fold change was above 5 up to day 15. Each bulk clonotype was labeled CD4 or CD8 based on which sequenced repertoire, CD4 or CD8, contained the clonotype at higher abundance. The public reads were quality trimmed at Q25 with fastp and then assembled into clones with MiXCR by TCRdb, keeping productive beta chains. Rows with one shared CDR3 protein collapse into an entry with the most common genes and DNA. It is TCRdb's table, rather than the study itself, that gives the V and J calls and clone size. Across this sample there are 300,000 to 400,000 distinct CDR3 sequences, with around 10% seen only once. The top ten clones comprise less than 3.5% of the sample.

The sample originates from a study of T cells after yellow fever vaccination (dated by TCRdb to the late 2010s). Regarding the study in general: The SMART-Seq v4 Ultra Low Input RNA kit was used to prepare libraries from fractions with low cell numbers. To track T-cell clones before and after primary and booster YFV17D yellow fever vaccination, bulk TCR alpha and beta repertoires were sequenced longitudinally. The cohort comprised two healthy male donors, one aged 18 to 30 and one aged 30 to 39 years. Blood samples were taken at several timepoints before and after primary and secondary immunization, and bulk PBMC replicates and cell subsets were isolated.

Overall study outcomes, separate from this receptor: Compared with the primary T-cell response, the secondary T-cell response was weaker but faster, peaking on day 5 rather than day 15. A small share of clonotypes occurred in both CD4 and CD8 compartments, likely arising from convergent recombination. Computational filtering was needed because FACS-sorted repertoires could contain abundant contaminating clonotypes from the bulk population. Most clones expanded after primary vaccination were re-detected after the booster (almost 97% of CD4 and 88% of CD8), suggesting broad memory maintenance. Because the study included only two donors, the extent to which the findings can be generalized is limited.

The sample's treatment or condition label, decoded: live attenuated yellow fever vaccine strain. PBMCs were isolated from peripheral blood using a standard Ficoll-Paque protocol. CD4 and CD8 T-cell fractions were isolated with Dynabeads CD4 and CD8 positive selection kits. TriZol was used to extract RNA from bulk PBMCs, CD4 and CD8 fractions, and dextramer-positive and dextramer-negative fractions. The germline V and J ends show losses of 0 bases and 1 base respectively, and no gene match explains 4 bases of the junction. Per the germline V gene, SGHNT is the CDR1 and YENEEA is the CDR2. Spanning cysteine to phenylalanine, the CDR3 consists of 16 amino acids. Only the CDR3 DNA stays, 48 bases, in frame from base 1.

The starting material was CD4+ T cells sorted from PBMCs, obtained 45 days after the yellow fever booster vaccination. The clonotype was recovered from a man aged 18 to 30 who received the YFV17D yellow fever vaccine. The V gene is TRBV11-3 and the J gene is TRBJ2-3, and 7 junction bases match TRBD2. In nucleotide form, the sequence is TGTGCCAGCAGCTTAGATTATGCGGGGGGCACAGATACGCAGTATTTT. The resulting protein is CASSLDYAGGTDTQYF.